This is a list of T cell receptor beta chains from one sample in a study of shared clonotypes between healthy human individuals. Using immunoSEQ multiplex PCR, the repertoire was profiled, and TCRdb retains in-frame clones only, with some absent. The profile shows 2 million to 2.5 million clones, about 90% of them singletons. Sequenced sample: naive CD4+ T cells from PBMCs. The receptors shown here come from a man in his late teens or twenties in good health. Some clones in this sample may be carry-over from other donors' samples. Each CDR3 is given with its conserved first and last residue. The D gene is left open where the match is weak. The size field is filled for only some rows; it gives once, few, many or a size class.

V gene	clone size	J gene	D gene	CDR3 DNA	CDR3 protein
TRBV11-1	once	TRBJ2-3	.	TGTGCCAGCAGCCCGGGGAGGGGGACAGATACGCAGTATTTT	CASSPGRGTDTQYF
TRBV5-1	.	TRBJ1-3	.	TGCGCCAGCAGCCCCGGGACAAGCCCCTCTGGAAACACCATATATTTT	CASSPGTSPSGNTIYF
TRBV25-1	.	TRBJ2-6	.	TGTGCCAGCAGCCCCCCGGGCTCGGCCAACGTCCTGACTTTC	CASSPPGSANVLTF
TRBV7-2	.	TRBJ1-2	.	TGTGCCAGCAGCCCGCAAGTTAGGGGCGGCTACACCTTC	CASSPQVRGGYTF
TRBV7-9	.	TRBJ2-1	TRBD2	TGTGCCAGCAGCCTGCAGGGGACTAGCGGAGTTAATGAGCAGTTCTTC	CASSLQGTSGVNEQFF
TRBV9	.	TRBJ1-2	TRBD1	TGTGCCAGCAGCGTGCTAGGGACAGGGAATAATGGCTACACCTTC	CASSVLGTGNNGYTF
TRBV2	.	TRBJ1-2	TRBD1	TGTGCCAGCGGAGACAGGGGCTATGGCTACACCTTC	CASGDRGYGYTF
TRBV28	.	TRBJ2-5	.	TGTGCCAGCAGAGTAGGGGGGGCTAAGGAGACCCAGTACTTC	CASRVGGAKETQYF
TRBV5-1	.	TRBJ2-5	.	TGCGCCAGCAGCTTGGCATCCGGGGTCTCGGTGGGAGAGACCCAGTACTTC	CASSLASGVSVGETQYF
TRBV10-1	.	TRBJ2-7	.	TGCGCCAGCTTCCAGGGCTACGAGCAGTACTTC	CASFQGYEQYF
TRBV2	.	TRBJ2-7	.	TGTGCCAGCAGTCCTCGCTCCTACGAGCAGTACTTC	CASSPRSYEQYF
TRBV7-9	.	TRBJ2-7	.	TGTGCCAGCAGCTTAGGCTGGACGGGAGTCTACGAGCAGTACTTC	CASSLGWTGVYEQYF
TRBV15	.	TRBJ1-2	.	TGTGCCACCAGCAGAGGGGCGGCGGGGGCCGCTGGCTACACCTTC	CATSRGAAGAAGYTF
TRBV6-4	.	TRBJ2-3	TRBD2	TGTGCCAGCAGTGGTAGCGGGAGGTCTGGAGATACGCAGTATTTT	CASSGSGRSGDTQYF
TRBV18	once	TRBJ1-4	.	TGTGCCAGCTCACCTAGGGTCGGGGAAAAACTGTTTTTT	CASSPRVGEKLFF
TRBV14	.	TRBJ2-4	.	TGTGCCAGCAGCCAAGACCTCCCCGGCGGGGCCAAAAACATTCAGTACTTC	CASSQDLPGGAKNIQYF
TRBV5-5	.	TRBJ2-1	.	TGTGCCAGCAGCTTCGTAGCAGGGTTCTCCTACAATGAGCAGTTCTTC	CASSFVAGFSYNEQFF
TRBV7-9	.	TRBJ1-2	.	TGTGCCAGCAGCAACCGACATGGCTATGGCTACACCTTC	CASSNRHGYGYTF
TRBV28	.	TRBJ2-7	TRBD2	TGTGCCAGCAGTCCACACGTTACCTGGACTAGCGGGAGGCGCGAGCAGTACTTC	CASSPHVTWTSGRREQYF
TRBV2	.	TRBJ2-3	.	TGTGCCAGCAGTGATCGTGGAGGGGAATTGACAGATACGCAGTATTTT	CASSDRGGELTDTQYF
TRBV30	few	TRBJ1-4	.	TGTGCCTGGGCAGCACAGGAAAAACTGTTTTTT	CAWAAQEKLFF
TRBV5-1	once	TRBJ2-5	.	TGCGCCAGCAGCTTTAACGGTCAGAAAGAGACCCAGTACTTC	CASSFNGQKETQYF
TRBV7-8	.	TRBJ2-3	TRBD2	TGTGCCAGCAGCACAAATCGGGAGGCCCGTCGGGCAGATACGCAGTATTTT	CASSTNREARRADTQYF
TRBV7-3	.	TRBJ1-2	TRBD1	TGTGCCAGCAGCTTTTCCGGGACAGAGGCCGACCCAGGTGGCTACACCTTC	CASSFSGTEADPGGYTF
TRBV6-5	.	TRBJ2-7	.	TGTGCCAGCAGCTTGGACCCCCTTTCGTACTTC	CASSLDPLSYF
TRBV9	.	TRBJ2-1	.	TGTGCCAGCAGCGTATTGGGACTGTACAATGAGCAGTTCTTC	CASSVLGLYNEQFF
TRBV14	.	TRBJ1-3	.	TGTGCCAGCAGCCAGGGTGGTGGAAACACCATATATTTT	CASSQGGGNTIYF
TRBV6-5	.	TRBJ2-2	.	TGTGCCAGCAGTTACGCCGCGAACACCGGGGAGCTGTTTTTT	CASSYAANTGELFF
TRBV5-6	.	TRBJ2-1	.	TGTGCCAGCAGCTTGATCAAGTCCTACAATGAGCAGTTCTTC	CASSLIKSYNEQFF
TRBV5-6	.	TRBJ1-3	.	TGTGCCAGCAGCTTGGATGGGGGAAACACCATATATTTT	CASSLDGGNTIYF
TRBV6-5	once	TRBJ2-7	TRBD2	TGTGCCAGCAGTTACTCCGGGAGGGGCCCCTACGAGCAGTACTTC	CASSYSGRGPYEQYF
TRBV1	once	TRBJ2-3	.	TGCACCAGCAGGGGGGGACCACTCACAGATACGCAGTATTTT	CTSRGGPLTDTQYF
TRBV6-5	.	TRBJ2-1	.	TGTGCCAGCAGTCCCCGCTCCTACAATGAGCAGTTCTTC	CASSPRSYNEQFF
TRBV29-1	.	TRBJ1-1	.	TGCAGCGTTGATTCGGGGGGGAACACTGAAGCTTTCTTT	CSVDSGGNTEAFF
TRBV5-8	.	TRBJ2-1	TRBD2	TGTGCCAGCGGCCTACGGACTAGCCCTAACTACAATGAGCAGTTCTTC	CASGLRTSPNYNEQFF
TRBV2	.	TRBJ2-7	.	TGTGCCAGCAGTACCCCCCGCGGAAGCTCCTACGAGCAGTACTTC	CASSTPRGSSYEQYF
TRBV2	.	TRBJ1-1	TRBD1	TGTGCCAGCAGGACACAGGGGGCGAGCACTGAAGCTTTCTTT	CASRTQGASTEAFF
TRBV9	.	TRBJ2-1	.	TGTGCCAGCAGCGCTAACCCCGGGACTTACAATGAGCAGTTCTTC	CASSANPGTYNEQFF
TRBV7-2	.	TRBJ2-1	.	TGTGCCAGCAGCCGGGGGATCTACAATGAGCAGTTCTTC	CASSRGIYNEQFF
TRBV7-6	.	TRBJ2-3	.	TGTGCCAGCAGCTTAAGTTTCCGGTACACAGATACGCAGTATTTT	CASSLSFRYTDTQYF
TRBV7-2	once	TRBJ2-3	TRBD2	TGTGCCAGCAGCGGGGGAGGACTAGCGGGAATGACAGATACGCAGTATTTT	CASSGGGLAGMTDTQYF
TRBV5-1	.	TRBJ2-7	TRBD1	TGCGCCAGCAGCGTGGGACAGGGTAACCCCTACGAGCAGTACTTC	CASSVGQGNPYEQYF
TRBV12-5	.	TRBJ2-1	.	TGTGCTAGTGGTTTGGGGCGCGGGGGCAGGGGGCGCGACAGTGAGCAGTTCTTC	CASGLGRGGRGRDSEQFF
TRBV6-5	.	TRBJ2-1	TRBD2	TGTGCCAGCAGTCGGACTAGAGGGCCCTACAATGAGCAGTTCTTC	CASSRTRGPYNEQFF
TRBV4-2	.	TRBJ2-1	.	TGTGCCAGCAGCCAAGATCCGGGGGCGGGCTACAATGAGCAGTTCTTC	CASSQDPGAGYNEQFF
TRBV5-1	.	TRBJ2-1	TRBD1	TGCGCCAGCAGCGGAACGGGACAGGGGGCGCCCCACAATGAGCAGTTCTTC	CASSGTGQGAPHNEQFF
TRBV5-1	.	TRBJ2-7	TRBD2	TGCGCCAGCAGCTTAGCGGGAGCACTCTACGAGCAGTACTTC	CASSLAGALYEQYF
TRBV5-1	.	TRBJ2-3	.	TGCGCCAGCAGCTCCGGTGGAGGGGATACGCAGTATTTT	CASSSGGGDTQYF
TRBV30	.	TRBJ1-4	.	TGTGCCTGGAGTGGGGGCACTAATGAAAAACTGTTTTTT	CAWSGGTNEKLFF
TRBV7-9	.	TRBJ1-2	.	TGTGCCAGCAGCTTACGTCCCGCCAGGGGAAACTATGGCTACACCTTC	CASSLRPARGNYGYTF
TRBV5-1	.	TRBJ2-5	TRBD2	TGCGCCAGCAGGCTAGCGGGCTTGAGTACCCAGTACTTC	CASRLAGLSTQYF
TRBV6-1	.	TRBJ2-1	TRBD1	TGTGCCAGCACAGATCCAGGGGGCGGCTACAATGAGCAGTTCTTC	CASTDPGGGYNEQFF
TRBV6-5	.	TRBJ2-7	.	TGTGCCAGTGTTGGCGGGTTAAGTGGCGAGCAGTACTTC	CASVGGLSGEQYF
TRBV2	few	TRBJ2-7	TRBD2	TGTGCCAGCAGGCAGCGGGAGGTGAGCTACGAGCAGTACTTC	CASRQREVSYEQYF
TRBV28	.	TRBJ2-2	TRBD2	TGTGCCAGCAGCCTTGGGACTAGCGGGCCCGGGGAGCTGTTTTTT	CASSLGTSGPGELFF
TRBV6-4	.	TRBJ2-7	.	TGTGCCAGCACCCCCCCGCCTGTGGGCGAGCAGTACTTC	CASTPPPVGEQYF
TRBV7-9	.	TRBJ2-7	TRBD2	TGTGCCAGCAGCCGCCCGCGGGAGGGAAACGAGCAGTACTTC	CASSRPREGNEQYF